Many counts were recorded for the clone carrying this T cell receptor (beta chain). Its antigen is unknown. Trimming stripped 7 bases from V and 8 bases from J, with 18 bases between. The CDR3 runs to 14 residues. Germline assignment: CDR1 SGHTA and CDR2 FQGNSA. This sample was taken from a study of T cell repertoires in cytomegalovirus infection. The wider study: Public TCR beta signatures marked donors with CMV infection and the matching HLA.

TCRdb re-called the reads through MiXCR, storing one row per CDR3 protein. The data contain about 120,000 distinct CDR3 sequences, about a tenth of them seen just once; the ten biggest clones take up 31%. Study conclusions and caveats: There were HLA-C-restricted CMV-specific TCR beta clonotypes dominating the ex vivo response.

The source of this sequence is a human donor in good health (CMV status not recorded). Some clones in this sample may be carry-over from other donors' samples. The sample taken for sequencing was PBMCs, sequenced either directly or after in vitro stimulation (not recorded which). The chain joins TRBV7-2 to TRBJ2-1; maybe TRBD1 (5 bases). The CDR3 loop is CASNKGHRGDEQFF. The CDR3 region has the DNA TGTGCCAGCAACAAAGGACACCGAGGCGATGAGCAGTTCTTC.